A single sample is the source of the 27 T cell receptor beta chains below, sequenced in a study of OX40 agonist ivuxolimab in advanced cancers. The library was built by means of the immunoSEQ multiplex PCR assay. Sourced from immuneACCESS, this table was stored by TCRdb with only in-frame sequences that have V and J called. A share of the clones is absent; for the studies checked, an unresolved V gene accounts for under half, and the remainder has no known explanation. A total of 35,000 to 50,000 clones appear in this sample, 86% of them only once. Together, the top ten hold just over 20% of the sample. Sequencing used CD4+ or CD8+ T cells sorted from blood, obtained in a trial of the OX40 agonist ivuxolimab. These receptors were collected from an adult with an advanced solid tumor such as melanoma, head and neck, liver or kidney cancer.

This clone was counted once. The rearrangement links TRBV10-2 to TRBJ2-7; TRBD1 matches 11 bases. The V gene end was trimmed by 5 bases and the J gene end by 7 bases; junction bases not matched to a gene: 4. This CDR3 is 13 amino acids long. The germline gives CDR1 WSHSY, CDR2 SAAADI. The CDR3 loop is CASSPGQGVEQYV. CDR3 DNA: TGCGCCAGCAGTCCGGGACAGGGGGTAGAGCAGTACGTC.

The CDR3: CASSFEETGIETQYF. Here the CDR3 DNA reads TGTGCCAGCAGCTTCGAGGAGACGGGAATAGAGACCCAGTACTTC. This chain uses TRBV11-1 with TRBJ2-5, with a weak D call TRBD2 (5 bases). The length of the CDR3 is 15 residues. V lost 3 bases and J 4 bases, leaving 15 bases between the germline ends. CDR1 is SGHAT, CDR2 FQDESV, per germline (reference sequence).

The chain's CDR3 is CASSLVTGLAGVEQFF. The CDR3 coding sequence is TGTGCCAGCAGCTTAGTTACAGGACTAGCGGGGGTTGAGCAGTTCTTC. The chain recombines TRBV7-6 with TRBJ2-1; 13 nucleotides agree with TRBD2. Trimming at V came to 1 base and at J to 9 bases, leaving 6 bases not matched to a gene. The CDR3 consists of 16 residues. Per germline, CDR1 SGHVS and CDR2 FNYEAQ.

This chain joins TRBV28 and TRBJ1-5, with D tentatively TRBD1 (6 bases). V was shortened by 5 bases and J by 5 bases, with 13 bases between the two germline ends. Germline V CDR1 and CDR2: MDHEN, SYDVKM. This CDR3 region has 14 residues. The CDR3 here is CASSPRGIYQPQHF. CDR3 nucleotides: TGTGCCAGCAGTCCCAGGGGTATCTATCAGCCCCAGCATTTT.

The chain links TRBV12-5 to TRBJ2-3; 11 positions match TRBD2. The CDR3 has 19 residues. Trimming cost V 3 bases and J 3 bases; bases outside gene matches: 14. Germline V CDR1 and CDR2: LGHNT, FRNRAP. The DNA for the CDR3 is TGTGCTAGTGGTTTCTTACTAGCGGGGGAAGCTATTCGGACAGATACGCAGTATTTT. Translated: CASGFLLAGEAIRTDTQYF.

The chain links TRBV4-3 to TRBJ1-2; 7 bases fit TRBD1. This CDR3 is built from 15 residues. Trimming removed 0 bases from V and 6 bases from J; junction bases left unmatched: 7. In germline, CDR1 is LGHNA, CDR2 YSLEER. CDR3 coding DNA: TGCGCCAGCAGCCAAGAACTCTTGACAGGGAATGGCTACACCTTC. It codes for CASSQELLTGNGYTF.

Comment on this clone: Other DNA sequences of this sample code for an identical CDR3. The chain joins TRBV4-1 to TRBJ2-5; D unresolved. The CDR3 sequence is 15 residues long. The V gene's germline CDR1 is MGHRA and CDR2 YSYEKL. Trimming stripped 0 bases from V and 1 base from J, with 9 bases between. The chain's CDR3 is CASSQEGRAQETQYF. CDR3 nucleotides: TGCGCCAGCAGCCAAGAAGGTCGAGCCCAAGAGACCCAGTACTTC.

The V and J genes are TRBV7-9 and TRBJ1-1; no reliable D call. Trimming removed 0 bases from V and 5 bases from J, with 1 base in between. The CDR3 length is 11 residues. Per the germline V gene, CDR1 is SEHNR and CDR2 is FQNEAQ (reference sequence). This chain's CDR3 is CASSLATEAFF. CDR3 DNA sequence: TGTGCCAGCAGCTTAGCAACTGAAGCTTTCTTT.

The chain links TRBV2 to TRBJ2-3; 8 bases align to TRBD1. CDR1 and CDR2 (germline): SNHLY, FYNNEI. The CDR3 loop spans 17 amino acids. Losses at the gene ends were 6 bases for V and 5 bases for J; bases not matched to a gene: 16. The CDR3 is CASSTFGQGFRKDTQYF. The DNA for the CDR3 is TGTGCCAGCAGCACCTTTGGACAGGGCTTTCGGAAAGATACGCAGTATTTT.

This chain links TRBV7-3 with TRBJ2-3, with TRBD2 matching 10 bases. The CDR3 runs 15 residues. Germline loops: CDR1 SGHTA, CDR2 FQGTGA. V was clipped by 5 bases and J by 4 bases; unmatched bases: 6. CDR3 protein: CASSLSGGAADTQYF. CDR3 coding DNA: TGTGCCAGCAGCCTCAGCGGGGGGGCCGCAGATACGCAGTATTTT. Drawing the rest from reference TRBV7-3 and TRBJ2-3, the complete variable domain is GAGVSQTPSNKVTEKGKYVELRCDPISGHTALYWYRQSLGQGPEFLIYFQGTGAADDSGLPNDRFFAVRPEGSVSTLKIQRTERGDSAVYLCASSLSGGAADTQYFGPGTRLTVL.

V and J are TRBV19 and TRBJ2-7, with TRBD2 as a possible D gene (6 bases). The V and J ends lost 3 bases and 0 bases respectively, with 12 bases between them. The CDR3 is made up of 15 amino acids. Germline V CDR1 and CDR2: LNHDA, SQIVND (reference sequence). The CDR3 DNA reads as TGTGCCAGTAGTATGGGACTGGGAAGCTCCTACGAGCAGTACTTC. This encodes CASSMGLGSSYEQYF.

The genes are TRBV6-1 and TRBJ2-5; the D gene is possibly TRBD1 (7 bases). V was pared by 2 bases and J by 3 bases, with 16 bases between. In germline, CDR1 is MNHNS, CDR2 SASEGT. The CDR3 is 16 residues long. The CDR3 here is CASSENRGTAKETQYF. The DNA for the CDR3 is TGTGCCAGCAGTGAAAATCGGGGGACAGCGAAAGAGACCCAGTACTTC.

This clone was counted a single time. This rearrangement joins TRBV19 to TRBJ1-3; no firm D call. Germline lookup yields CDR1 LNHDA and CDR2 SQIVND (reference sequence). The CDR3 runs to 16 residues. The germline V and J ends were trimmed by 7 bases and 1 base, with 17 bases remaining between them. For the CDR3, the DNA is TGTGCCAGTACCCCCCTTTCGGGCGTTTCTGGAAACACCATATATTTT. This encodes CASTPLSGVSGNTIYF.

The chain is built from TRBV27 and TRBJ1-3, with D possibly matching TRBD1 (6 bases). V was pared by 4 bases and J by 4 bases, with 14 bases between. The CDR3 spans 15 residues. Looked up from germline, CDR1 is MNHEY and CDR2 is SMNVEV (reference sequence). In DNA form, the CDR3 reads TGTGCCAGCAGTTCCATCGGGACATCGGGAAACACCATATATTTT. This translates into CASSSIGTSGNTIYF.

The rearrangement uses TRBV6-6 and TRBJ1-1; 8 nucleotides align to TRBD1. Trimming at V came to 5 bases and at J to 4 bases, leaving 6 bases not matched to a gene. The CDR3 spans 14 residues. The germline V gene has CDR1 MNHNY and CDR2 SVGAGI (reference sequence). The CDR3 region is CASSIGQGITEAFF. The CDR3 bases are TGTGCCAGCAGTATAGGACAGGGAATCACTGAAGCTTTCTTT.

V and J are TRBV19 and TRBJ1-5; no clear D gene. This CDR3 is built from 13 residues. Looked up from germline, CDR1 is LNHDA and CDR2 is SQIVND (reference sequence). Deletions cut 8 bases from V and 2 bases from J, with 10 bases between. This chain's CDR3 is CASVGSGNQPQHF. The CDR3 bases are TGTGCCAGTGTAGGGTCGGGCAATCAGCCCCAGCATTTT.

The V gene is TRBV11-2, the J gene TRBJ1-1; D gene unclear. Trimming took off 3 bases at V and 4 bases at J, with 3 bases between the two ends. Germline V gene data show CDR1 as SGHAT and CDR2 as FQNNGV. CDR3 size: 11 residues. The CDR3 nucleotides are TGTGCCAGCAGCTTGCTCACTGAAGCTTTCTTT. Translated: CASSLLTEAFF. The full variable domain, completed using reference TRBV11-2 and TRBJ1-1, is EAGVAQSPRYKIIEKRQSVAFWCNPISGHATLYWYQQILGQGPKLLIQFQNNGVVDDSQLPKDRFSAERLKGVDSTLKIQPAKLEDSAVYLCASSLLTEAFFGQGTRLTVV.

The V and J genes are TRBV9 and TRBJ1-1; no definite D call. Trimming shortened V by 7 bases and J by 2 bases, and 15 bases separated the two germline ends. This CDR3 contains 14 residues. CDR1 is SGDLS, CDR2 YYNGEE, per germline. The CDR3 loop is CASGRTVGNTEAFF. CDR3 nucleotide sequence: TGTGCCAGCGGGCGGACCGTTGGTAACACTGAAGCTTTCTTT.

The CDR3 spells CASSPTVSYEQYF. The CDR3 nucleotides read TGTGCCAGCAGCCCAACAGTGTCCTACGAGCAGTACTTC. This chain joins TRBV5-4 and TRBJ2-7; no firm D call. This CDR3 region has 13 residues. Germline CDR1 reads SGHNT; CDR2 reads YYREEE (reference sequence). Trimming took 4 bases from V and 1 from J, leaving 9 bases between them.

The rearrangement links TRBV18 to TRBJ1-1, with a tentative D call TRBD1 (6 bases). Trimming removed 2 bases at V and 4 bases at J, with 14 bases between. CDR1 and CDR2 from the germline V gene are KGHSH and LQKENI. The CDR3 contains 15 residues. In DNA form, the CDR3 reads TGTGCCAGCTCACCATTGAGGGGGGATGGCACTGAAGCTTTCTTT. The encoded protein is CASSPLRGDGTEAFF.

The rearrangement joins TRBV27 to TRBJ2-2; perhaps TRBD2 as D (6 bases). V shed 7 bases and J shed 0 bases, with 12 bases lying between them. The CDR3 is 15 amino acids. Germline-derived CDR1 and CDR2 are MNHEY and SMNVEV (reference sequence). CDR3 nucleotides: TGTGCCAGCAAGGGAGGCATTTCGAACACCGGGGAGCTGTTTTTT. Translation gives CASKGGISNTGELFF.

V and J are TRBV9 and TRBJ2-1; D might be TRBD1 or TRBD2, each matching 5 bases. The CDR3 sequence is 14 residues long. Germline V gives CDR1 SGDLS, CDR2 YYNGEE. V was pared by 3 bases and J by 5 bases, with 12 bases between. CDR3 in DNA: TGTGCCAGCAGCGCCCGGGACGTACACAATGAGCAGTTCTTC. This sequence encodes CASSARDVHNEQFF.

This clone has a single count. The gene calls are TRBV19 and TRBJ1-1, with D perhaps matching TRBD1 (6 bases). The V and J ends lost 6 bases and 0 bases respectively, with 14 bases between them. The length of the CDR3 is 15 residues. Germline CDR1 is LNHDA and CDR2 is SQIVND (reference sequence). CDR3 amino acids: CASSSVQGMNTEAFF. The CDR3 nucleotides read TGTGCCAGTAGCAGTGTACAGGGAATGAACACTGAAGCTTTCTTT.

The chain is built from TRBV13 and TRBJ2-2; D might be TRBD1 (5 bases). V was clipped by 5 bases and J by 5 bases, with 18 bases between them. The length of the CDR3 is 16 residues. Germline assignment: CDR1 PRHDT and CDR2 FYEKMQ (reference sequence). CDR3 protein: CASSRLLAQGTGELFF. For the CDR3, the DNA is TGTGCCAGCAGCCGACTCCTTGCCCAGGGTACCGGGGAGCTGTTTTTT.

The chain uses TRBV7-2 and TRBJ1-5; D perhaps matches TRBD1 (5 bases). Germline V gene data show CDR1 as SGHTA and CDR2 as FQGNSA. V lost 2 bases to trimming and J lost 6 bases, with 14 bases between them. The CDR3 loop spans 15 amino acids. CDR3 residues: CASSLTSAGSQPQHF. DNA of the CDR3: TGTGCCAGCAGCTTAACGTCGGCAGGGAGTCAGCCCCAGCATTTT.

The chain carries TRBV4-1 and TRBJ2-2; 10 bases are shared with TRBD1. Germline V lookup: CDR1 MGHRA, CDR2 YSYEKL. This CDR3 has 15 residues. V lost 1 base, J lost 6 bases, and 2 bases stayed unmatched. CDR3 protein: CASSQVGTGAGELFF. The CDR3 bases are TGCGCCAGCAGCCAAGTGGGGACAGGGGCCGGGGAGCTGTTTTTT.

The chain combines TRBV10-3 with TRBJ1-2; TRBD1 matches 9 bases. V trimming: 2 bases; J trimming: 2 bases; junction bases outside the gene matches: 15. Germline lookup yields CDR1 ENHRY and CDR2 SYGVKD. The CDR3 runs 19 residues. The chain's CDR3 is CAISENLQGAQGRNYGYTF. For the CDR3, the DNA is TGTGCCATCAGTGAGAATTTACAGGGGGCGCAAGGACGGAACTATGGCTACACCTTC.